Following are 10 T cell receptor beta chains from one sample sequenced in a study of blood T cells in healthy people across ages. The use of a sample-barcoded 5' primer and a J-beta primer mix characterized a second PCR of roughly 6 to 11 cycles. One entry per CDR3 protein, called by TCRdb with MiXCR from the 5' RACE reads. The sample records 700,000 or so distinct CDR3 sequences, 22% being singletons. Sequenced: blood. These receptor sequences come from a man between 65 and 80 years old in good health.

J is TRBJ2-7 and V is TRBV19; D is undetermined. Germline V lookup: CDR1 LNHDA, CDR2 SQIVND (reference sequence). The V gene lost 5 bases and the J gene lost 0 bases, with 14 bases spanning the gap. The CDR3 is 15 residues long. The CDR3 DNA reads as TGTGCCAGTAGTCCCGGGTCCGGAGCCTCCTACGAGCAGTACTTC. Residues: CASSPGSGASYEQYF.

The chain links TRBV11-2 to TRBJ2-1; D unresolved. Germline V gives CDR1 SGHAT, CDR2 FQNNGV. The V end was cut by 1 base, the J end by 5 bases, with 12 bases between. The CDR3 consists of 15 residues. CDR3 region: CASSLGILSHNEQFF. The CDR3 region has the DNA TGTGCCAGCAGCTTAGGTATTTTATCCCACAATGAGCAGTTCTTC.

This clonotype was observed a few times. The chain links TRBV18 to TRBJ2-2; D possibly corresponds to TRBD2 (5 bases). The germline V gene has CDR1 KGHSH and CDR2 LQKENI. Trimming cost V 2 bases and J 9 bases, with 13 bases left between them. The CDR3 has 14 residues. As DNA, the CDR3 is TGTGCCAGCTCACCAGGAGGCGTCCCCCGGGAGCTGTTTTTT. Amino acid sequence: CASSPGGVPRELFF.

This chain links TRBV15 with TRBJ1-3; D might be TRBD1 (6 bases). V was cut by 0 bases and J by 0 bases, with 12 bases left in between. This CDR3 is built from 17 residues. Germline V lookup: CDR1 LNHNV, CDR2 YYDKDF (reference sequence). CDR3 loop: CATSREGAGVSGNTIYF. Here the CDR3 DNA reads TGTGCCACCAGCAGAGAAGGGGCAGGGGTCTCTGGAAACACCATATATTTT.

This rearrangement joins TRBV12-3 or TRBV12-4 to TRBJ2-1, with 10 bases fitting TRBD1. This CDR3 has 16 amino acids. V shed 5 bases, J shed 10 bases, and the junction held 14 bases outside the gene matches. CDR3 coding DNA: TGTGCCAGCAGTCGCGAGGGGACAGGGGCATTCGAAGAGCAGTTCTTC. Translated: CASSREGTGAFEEQFF.

There are a few counts of this clonotype. The chain combines TRBV5-1 with TRBJ1-2; D unclear. From germline, CDR1 is SGHRS and CDR2 YFSETQ. The CDR3 spans 12 residues. Trimming pared 2 bases from V and 4 bases from J, leaving 6 bases between. In nucleotides, the CDR3 is TGCGCCAGCAGCTTCGACACCTATGGCTACACCTTC. This gives the protein CASSFDTYGYTF.

The CDR3 loop reads CASSLVLAGASDTQYF. CDR3 nucleotide sequence: TGCGCCAGCAGCTTGGTGCTAGCGGGAGCGTCAGATACGCAGTATTTT. V usage is TRBV5-1 and J usage is TRBJ2-3, with 10 bases lining up with TRBD2. CDR3 length: 16 amino acids. V shed 0 bases, J shed 4 bases, and the junction held 5 bases outside the gene matches. Germline loops: CDR1 SGHRS, CDR2 YFSETQ.

The chain uses TRBV2 and TRBJ2-3; 14 positions agree with TRBD2. Germline V lookup: CDR1 SNHLY, CDR2 FYNNEI. The CDR3 contains 15 residues. The V and J ends lost 8 bases and 5 bases, in that order; junction bases with no gene match: 6. In DNA form, the CDR3 reads TGTGCCAGCGACCGACTAGCGGGGGGGCGAGATACGCAGTATTTT. It yields the protein CASDRLAGGRDTQYF. Complete variable domain (other parts from reference TRBV2 and TRBJ2-3): EPEVTQTPSHQVTQMGQEVILRCVPISNHLYFYWYRQILGQKVEFLVSFYNNEISEKSEIFDDQFSVERPDGSNFTLKIRSTKLEDSAMYFCASDRLAGGRDTQYFGPGTRLTVL.

This chain joins TRBV25-1 and TRBJ2-1; no reliable D call. Looked up from germline, CDR1 is MGHDK and CDR2 is SYGVNS. V lost 3 bases and J 0 bases, leaving 9 bases between the germline ends. This CDR3 contains 15 residues. The CDR3 protein is CASSDSGFSYNEQFF. The CDR3 DNA sequence: TGTGCCAGCAGTGATTCAGGCTTCTCCTACAATGAGCAGTTCTTC.

This clonotype was observed at least ten times. The chain is built from TRBV29-1 and TRBJ2-3, with TRBD2 matching over 9 bases. The CDR3 totals 14 residues. The germline V gene encodes CDR1 SQVTM and CDR2 ANQGSEA. The CDR3: CSSGASGIGDTQYF. CDR3 nucleotide sequence: TGCAGTTCCGGGGCTAGCGGGATAGGGGATACGCAGTATTTT.